These 28 T cell receptor beta chains were all obtained from the same sample, sequenced in a study of blood T cell repertoires in COVID-19. The protocol was immunoSEQ multiplex PCR, while the TCRdb copy is restricted to in-frame clones and leaves out a portion. The sample yields 70,000 to 80,000 clones, roughly 82% seen once. The sequenced sample was peripheral blood. These receptors all stem from a middle-aged man with acute or convalescent COVID-19.

This sequence joins TRBV12-5 and TRBJ2-7; possible D gene TRBD1, 5 bases. V lost 4 bases and J lost 6, with 7 bases in between. The CDR3 extends over 11 amino acids. Germline V lookup: CDR1 LGHNT, CDR2 FRNRAP. For the CDR3, the DNA is TGTGCTAGTGGTTCAAGGGGCGAGCAGTACTTC. Protein sequence: CASGSRGEQYF.

The chain joins TRBV28 to TRBJ1-1; a weak D match, TRBD1 (6 bases). There are 14 residues in the CDR3. Germline loops: CDR1 MDHEN, CDR2 SYDVKM. The V gene lost 5 bases and the J gene lost 2 bases, with 12 bases spanning the gap. CDR3 bases: TGTGCCAGCAGTCCGGGACAAAGCAACACTGAAGCTTTCTTT. Encoded protein: CASSPGQSNTEAFF.

CDR3 residues: CASSLAGGPNEQFF. CDR3 nucleotides: TGTGCCAGCAGCTTAGCGGGGGGGCCCAATGAGCAGTTCTTC. This rearrangement joins TRBV7-8 to TRBJ2-1, with a weak D call TRBD2 (7 bases). The length of the CDR3 is 14 residues. Germline lookup yields CDR1 SGHVS and CDR2 FQNEAQ. Trimming cost V 0 bases and J 6 bases, with 9 bases left between them.

The CDR3: CASSAPAGYNTEAFF. The CDR3 bases are TGTGCCAGCAGTGCCCCTGCAGGATATAACACTGAAGCTTTCTTT. This rearrangement joins TRBV25-1 to TRBJ1-1; D is ambiguous. Germline CDR1 reads MGHDK; CDR2 reads SYGVNS. The CDR3 is 15 amino acids. V was clipped by 4 bases and J by 2 bases, with 14 bases between them.

The rearrangement links TRBV12-2 to TRBJ1-1; TRBD1, the table's D call, was not compared with the DNA. TRBV12-2 is a pseudogene locus. This CDR3 is 16 amino acids long. The CDR3 here is CASRLDSGAGHTEAFF. The CDR3 DNA is TGTGCAAGTCGCTTAGACTCAGGGGCCGGTCACACTGAAGCTTTCTTT.

The rearrangement links TRBV6-2 or TRBV6-3 to TRBJ2-3; 9 bases are a match to TRBD1. The V and J ends lost 4 bases and 15 bases, in that order; junction bases with no gene match: 8. Germline values: CDR1 MNHEY, CDR2 SVGEGT. CDR3 length: 12 amino acids. The chain's CDR3 is CASSSVGTGCYF. The CDR3 bases are TGTGCCAGCAGTTCAGTGGGGACAGGGTGTTATTTT.

V usage is TRBV24-1 and J usage is TRBJ2-3; 7 bases are shared with TRBD1. This CDR3 has 15 residues. Germline CDR1 KGHDR, CDR2 SFDVKD. With 3 bases clipped from V and 4 bases from J, the junction kept 6 bases outside the gene matches. The CDR3 spells CATSDPTGHPDTQYF. The CDR3 DNA reads as TGTGCCACCAGTGATCCGACAGGGCACCCAGATACGCAGTATTTT.

The rearrangement joins TRBV7-9 to TRBJ2-1, with 7 positions matching TRBD1. The CDR3 consists of 14 residues. CDR1 and CDR2 from the germline V gene are SEHNR and FQNEAQ (reference sequence). The junction had 7 bases not matched to a gene; V was cut back by 3 bases and J by 8 bases. In DNA, the CDR3 is TGTGCCAGCAGCTTTGACAGGGTAGGGGATGAGCAGTTCTTC. As protein: CASSFDRVGDEQFF.

The chain uses TRBV6-5 and TRBJ1-1; D might be TRBD1 (6 bases). Trimming took 2 bases from V and 0 from J, leaving 10 bases between them. Germline V CDR1 and CDR2: MNHEY, SVGAGI. CDR3 length equals 15 residues. DNA of the CDR3: TGTGCCAGCAGTTACGAAGGGGGACTGAACACTGAAGCTTTCTTT. Encoded protein: CASSYEGGLNTEAFF.

The chain is built from TRBV6-2 or TRBV6-3 and TRBJ2-7; perhaps TRBD2 as D (6 bases). Deletions cut 4 bases from V and 7 bases from J, with 14 bases between. Looked up from germline, CDR1 is MNHEY and CDR2 is SVGEGT. This CDR3 contains 13 residues. The CDR3 DNA reads as TGTGCCAGCAGTTCCCCTCCTGGGAGGGAGCAGTACTTC. The encoded protein is CASSSPPGREQYF.

The chain combines TRBV18 with TRBJ1-5; 10 nucleotides line up with TRBD1. V dropped 6 bases and J dropped 6; count of bases not matched to a gene: 5. The CDR3 is 14 amino acids. CDR1 and CDR2 from the germline V gene are KGHSH and LQKENI. Written as DNA, the CDR3 is TGTGCCAGCTCCCATGACAGGGGGCTTCAGCCCCAGCATTTT. It translates to CASSHDRGLQPQHF.

The gene calls are TRBV24-1 and TRBJ1-2; 9 nucleotides align to TRBD1. The CDR3 consists of 15 residues. Germline-derived CDR1 and CDR2 are KGHDR and SFDVKD. V trimming: 3 bases; J trimming: 4 bases; junction bases outside the gene matches: 5. The CDR3 DNA follows: TGTGCCACCAGTGATCGAGAGACAGGGGGCTATGGCTACACCTTC. Protein: CATSDRETGGYGYTF.

This clone was found once. The chain uses TRBV7-9 and TRBJ1-4; D is possibly TRBD1 (6 bases). The CDR3 covers 13 residues. The V gene's germline CDR1 is SEHNR and CDR2 FQNEAQ (reference sequence). Trimming shortened V by 5 bases and J by 8 bases, and 12 bases separated the two germline ends. This CDR3 is CASSLTGQEKLFF. For the CDR3, the DNA is TGTGCCAGCAGCCTGACTGGACAGGAAAAACTGTTTTTT. Using reference TRBV7-9 and TRBJ1-4 for the parts outside the CDR3, the full variable domain is DTGVSQNPRHKITKRGQNVTFRCDPISEHNRLYWYRQTLGQGPEFLTYFQNEAQLEKSRLLSDRFSAERPKGSFSTLEIQRTEQGDSAMYLCASSLTGQEKLFFGSGTQLSVL.

DNA of the CDR3: TGTGCCAGCAGCTTAGCTCAGCGGGGCACAGATACGCAGTATTTT. Protein product: CASSLAQRGTDTQYF. This chain joins TRBV7-2 and TRBJ2-3, with a tentative D call TRBD2 (6 bases). V was clipped by 0 bases and J by 1 base, with 8 bases between them. The CDR3 spans 15 residues. The V gene's germline CDR1 is SGHTA and CDR2 FQGNSA.

As concerns this clone: One end of the junction varies from germline; a read error may be responsible. This sequence joins TRBV11-3 and TRBJ2-5, with D perhaps matching TRBD2 (6 bases). The CDR3 is made up of 15 amino acids. Germline lookup yields CDR1 SGHNT and CDR2 YENEEA. CDR3 sequence (DNA): TGTGCCAGCAGCTTGGGGGGAAGTAATCAAGAGGCCCAGTACTTC. Translating gives CASSLGGSNQEAQYF.

This sequence joins TRBV28 and TRBJ2-2; possibly TRBD2 for D (5 bases). Per the germline V gene, CDR1 is MDHEN and CDR2 is SYDVKM. The CDR3 extends over 11 amino acids. V lost 9 bases and J lost 8, with 10 bases in between. The CDR3 reads CASRRGGELFF. CDR3 DNA: TGTGCCAGTAGACGGGGTGGGGAGCTGTTTTTT.

On this clone itself: The same CDR3 can be traced to other DNA sequences in this sample. V is TRBV12-3 or TRBV12-4 and J is TRBJ2-7; possible D gene TRBD2, 6 bases. The CDR3 length is 13 residues. The germline V and J ends were trimmed by 5 bases and 2 bases, with 10 bases remaining between them. The CDR3, as DNA: TGTGCCAGCAGTGATCGGGGGACCTACGAGCAGTACTTC. Protein product: CASSDRGTYEQYF.

This clone was recorded a few times. The chain has TRBV7-2 and TRBJ2-1; 7 positions match TRBD2. The germline gives CDR1 SGHTA, CDR2 FQGNSA. This CDR3 has 15 amino acids. V was clipped by 0 bases and J by 6 bases; unmatched bases: 5. The CDR3 loop reads CASSLASGPGNEQFF. CDR3 sequence (DNA): TGTGCCAGCAGCTTAGCTAGCGGGCCAGGCAATGAGCAGTTCTTC.

This clone was seen just once. CDR3 DNA: TGCGCCAGCAGCCAAGAGGGAGAAAGAGGTGGCGGTGAGCAGTTCTTC. Its protein product is CASSQEGERGGGEQFF. The chain uses TRBV4-1 and TRBJ2-1; D might be TRBD2 (5 bases). Trimming shortened V by 0 bases and J by 9 bases, and 18 bases separated the two germline ends. The CDR3 runs 16 residues. Germline CDR1 is MGHRA and CDR2 is YSYEKL.

The genes are TRBV7-9 and TRBJ2-3, with D possibly TRBD2 on 5 matching bases. Germline V gene data show CDR1 as SEHNR and CDR2 as FQNEAQ (reference sequence). The V gene lost 3 bases and the J gene lost 6 bases, with 7 bases spanning the gap. This CDR3 is 12 amino acids long. The CDR3 DNA follows: TGTGCCAGCAGCTTGAGGGTCGATACGCAGTATTTT. Translated: CASSLRVDTQYF.

V and J are TRBV5-1 and TRBJ1-6; no firm D call. CDR3 length: 14 amino acids. Trimming cost V 5 bases and J 5 bases, with 11 bases left between them. Germline CDR1 SGHRS, CDR2 YFSETQ. The CDR3 is CASSKQPDNSPLHF. The CDR3 DNA follows: TGCGCCAGCAGTAAACAGCCCGATAATTCACCCCTCCACTTT.

V usage is TRBV5-1 and J usage is TRBJ2-1; perhaps TRBD2 as D (5 bases). Trimming cost V 5 bases and J 0 bases, with 12 bases left between them. Germline lookup yields CDR1 SGHRS and CDR2 YFSETQ. This CDR3 has 15 residues. The CDR3 DNA sequence: TGCGCCAGCAGTCAAACCGGGAACTCCTACAATGAGCAGTTCTTC. Amino acid sequence: CASSQTGNSYNEQFF.

The chain has TRBV5-5 and TRBJ2-7; no firm D call. CDR1 SGHKS and CDR2 YYEKEE come from the germline V gene (reference sequence). The CDR3 runs 12 residues. The ends were cut back, 2 bases at V and 4 bases at J, with 7 bases in the middle. The CDR3 bases are TGTGCCAGCAGCTTACTGAGATACGAGCAGTACTTC. Amino acid sequence: CASSLLRYEQYF.

This clone was seen once. The chain recombines TRBV27 with TRBJ2-5, with D possibly matching TRBD2 (7 bases). Germline values: CDR1 MNHEY, CDR2 SMNVEV (reference sequence). V shed 5 bases and J shed 5 bases, with 12 bases lying between them. The CDR3 covers 13 residues. As DNA, the CDR3 is TGTGCCAGCAGTACCCGGGGGGCTGAGACCCAGTACTTC. Translation gives CASSTRGAETQYF.

The chain combines TRBV7-9 with TRBJ1-3; D is uncertain. CDR1 is SEHNR and CDR2 is FQNEAQ in the germline V gene (reference sequence). The CDR3 is 14 amino acids. The V gene lost 5 bases and the J gene lost 6 bases, with 14 bases spanning the gap. CDR3 sequence (DNA): TGTGCCAGCAGCCAAACTGGGCCCTTAAACACCATATATTTT. Translated, it gives CASSQTGPLNTIYF.

V is TRBV10-3 and J is TRBJ2-2; the match to TRBD1 covers 10 bases. This CDR3 has 15 residues. J was trimmed by 2 bases and V by 6 bases; bases with no gene match: 3. CDR1 is ENHRY, CDR2 SYGVKD, per germline. CDR3 sequence: CAIRGQGHNTGELFF. The DNA of the CDR3 is TGTGCCATCAGGGGACAGGGGCATAACACCGGGGAGCTGTTTTTT.

The CDR3 nucleotides read TGTGCCAGCAGTGAAGCAGGGGGCTCCAACTATGGCTACACCTTC. Translating it yields CASSEAGGSNYGYTF. V usage is TRBV6-1 and J usage is TRBJ1-2; the match to TRBD1 covers 7 bases. Trimming took 0 bases from V and 2 from J; bases not matched to a gene: 3. CDR1 is MNHNS, CDR2 SASEGT, per germline. CDR3 size: 15 residues.

The chain joins TRBV11-1 to TRBJ2-1; 8 bases line up with TRBD2. The CDR3 is made up of 14 amino acids. The germline CDR1 and CDR2 sequences are SGHAT and FQDESV (reference sequence). The V gene end was trimmed by 5 bases and the J gene end by 2 bases; junction bases not matched to a gene: 2. The CDR3 loop reads CASSTGGAYNEQFF. CDR3 DNA: TGTGCCAGCAGCACCGGGGGGGCCTACAATGAGCAGTTCTTC.